Listed here are 32 T cell receptor beta chains from one sample, sequenced in a study of shared clonotypes between healthy human individuals (dated by TCRdb to 2019 to 2021). Library preparation employed the immunoSEQ multiplex PCR assay. TCRdb mirrors the immuneACCESS table, restricted to in-frame sequences. Some clones are absent from its copies; in checked studies, under half trace to an unresolved V gene, and the reason for the others is unknown. The sample has fewer than 1 million clones on record, just over 95% of them singletons. The ten most abundant clones make up less than 0.25% of the sample. CD8 naive samples consisted of CD45RO-negative cells that were positively selected for CCR7, yielding a CD45RA+CCR7+ population without TemRA cells. The sample comprised naive CD8+ T cells sorted from blood. According to the study, the label for this sample's cell subset or site signals: CD45RA+CCR7+. The origin of the receptors is a young man in good health.

This chain uses TRBV5-1 with TRBJ2-2; D might be TRBD1 (6 bases). Germline-derived CDR1 and CDR2 are SGHRS and YFSETQ. Deletions cut 2 bases from V and 0 bases from J, with 11 bases between. This CDR3 has 16 residues. The CDR3: CASSFRDKTNTGELFF. The CDR3 nucleotides read TGCGCCAGCAGCTTCCGGGACAAGACGAACACCGGGGAGCTGTTTTTT.

The CDR3 coding sequence is TGTGCCAGCAGTTTTTCTAGCGGGAGGAGGACAGATACGCAGTATTTT. Protein product: CASSFSSGRRTDTQYF. V gene TRBV27 combines with J gene TRBJ2-3, with TRBD2 identical over 11 bases. Per germline, CDR1 MNHEY and CDR2 SMNVEV (reference sequence). CDR3 length equals 16 residues. Germline trimming cut 3 bases from V and 3 bases from J; bases unmatched to any gene: 5.

The chain couples TRBV29-1 to TRBJ2-7; D is possibly TRBD2 (5 bases). V was cut by 3 bases and J by 3 bases, with 6 bases left in between. Germline values: CDR1 SQVTM, CDR2 ANQGSEA. The CDR3 sequence is 11 residues long. The CDR3: CSVDSGYEQYF. The CDR3 DNA reads TGCAGCGTTGACAGCGGCTACGAGCAGTACTTC.

This clone was seen just once. The same CDR3 arises from other DNA sequences in this sample as well. The chain uses TRBV9 and TRBJ2-7; D is undetermined. The CDR3 is 15 amino acids. Germline CDR1 SGDLS, CDR2 YYNGEE. Deletions cut 0 bases from V and 0 bases from J, with 10 bases between. CDR3 sequence: CASSVEGGSSYEQYF. In DNA, the CDR3 is TGTGCCAGCAGCGTAGAAGGCGGCAGCTCCTACGAGCAGTACTTC.

This clone is a singleton in its sample. The rearrangement joins TRBV6-5 to TRBJ2-7; 8 positions agree with TRBD1. CDR3 length: 14 amino acids. Germline CDR1 is MNHEY and CDR2 is SVGAGI. Trimming took 5 bases from V and 4 from J; bases not matched to a gene: 7. The CDR3 sequence: CASSPDRGWYEQYF. Here the CDR3 DNA reads TGTGCCAGCAGTCCCGACAGGGGTTGGTACGAGCAGTACTTC.

The chain couples TRBV6-1 to TRBJ1-5, with unresolved D. Deletions cut 4 bases from V and 5 bases from J, with 12 bases between. Germline V lookup: CDR1 MNHNS, CDR2 SASEGT. CDR3 length: 14 residues. The CDR3 DNA reads as TGTGCCAGCAGTGTTCAAGTGATTGATCAGCCCCAGCATTTT. It translates to CASSVQVIDQPQHF.

The chain links TRBV7-9 to TRBJ2-2, with TRBD2 identical over 9 bases. Trimming removed 6 bases from V and 1 base from J; junction bases left unmatched: 6. The CDR3 loop spans 16 amino acids. The germline V gene has CDR1 SEHNR and CDR2 FQNEAQ (reference sequence). The CDR3 DNA reads TGTGCCAGCAGGGGTAGCGGGAGTGGGAACACCGGGGAGCTGTTTTTT. Protein sequence: CASRGSGSGNTGELFF.

J is TRBJ2-7 and V is TRBV27; D is undetermined. The CDR3 totals 13 residues. With 5 bases removed from V and 5 bases from J, the gap between germline ends came to 13 bases. Germline V gene data show CDR1 as MNHEY and CDR2 as SMNVEV (reference sequence). The CDR3 DNA is TGTGCCAGCAGTATTTATGTTGACGACGAGCAGTACTTC. Its translation: CASSIYVDDEQYF.

J is TRBJ2-5 and V is TRBV4-1; D gene uncertain. There are 12 residues in the CDR3. Germline assignment: CDR1 MGHRA and CDR2 YSYEKL. V lost 4 bases to trimming and J lost 5 bases, with 8 bases between them. CDR3 amino acids: CASSRVGETQYF. In DNA form, the CDR3 reads TGCGCCAGCAGCCGTGTTGGGGAGACCCAGTACTTC.

Written as DNA, the CDR3 is TGCGCCAGCTGGCAGGGGGCTTATCAGCCCCAGCATTTT. This sequence encodes CASWQGAYQPQHF. V gene TRBV10-2 combines with J gene TRBJ1-5, with 8 bases aligning to TRBD1. The CDR3 sequence is 13 residues long. Germline lookup yields CDR1 WSHSY and CDR2 SAAADI. The V gene end was trimmed by 8 bases and the J gene end by 5 bases; junction bases not matched to a gene: 5.

This chain joins TRBV18 and TRBJ2-1, with D perhaps matching TRBD2 (6 bases). The CDR3 is made up of 16 amino acids. V gave up 1 base and J gave up 1 base, with 11 bases separating them. Germline V gene data show CDR1 as KGHSH and CDR2 as LQKENI. Written as DNA, the CDR3 is TGTGCCAGCTCACCACTGGAGGGCGCGTCCTACAATGAGCAGTTCTTC. It yields the protein CASSPLEGASYNEQFF.

The rearrangement links TRBV28 to TRBJ1-5; TRBD1 matches at 9 bases. V lost 3 bases, J lost 4 bases, and 4 bases stayed unmatched. This CDR3 has 15 amino acids. Germline CDR1 reads MDHEN; CDR2 reads SYDVKM. Here the CDR3 DNA reads TGTGCCAGCAGTTTGTCCGGGACAGGGAATCAGCCCCAGCATTTT. It encodes CASSLSGTGNQPQHF.

This chain links TRBV28 with TRBJ2-7, with D perhaps matching TRBD1 (6 bases). CDR3 size: 14 residues. Trimming shortened V by 6 bases and J by 3 bases, and 15 bases separated the two germline ends. Per the germline V gene, CDR1 is MDHEN and CDR2 is SYDVKM. CDR3 coding DNA: TGTGCCAGCAGCAAACAGGGATCATACTACGAGCAGTACTTC. Protein product: CASSKQGSYYEQYF.

The chain joins TRBV4-3 to TRBJ2-1, with 14 bases matching TRBD2. Unmatched junction bases numbered 5, after V lost 4 bases and J lost 6 bases. Per the germline V gene, CDR1 is LGHNA and CDR2 is YSLEER. This CDR3 has 16 amino acids. This CDR3 reads CASSRDGLAGGNEQFF. DNA of the CDR3: TGCGCCAGCAGCCGAGATGGACTAGCGGGGGGCAATGAGCAGTTCTTC.

The sample holds one count of this clone. This sequence joins TRBV25-1 and TRBJ1-2; TRBD1 might be the D (5 bases). The germline gives CDR1 MGHDK, CDR2 SYGVNS. V lost 9 bases and J 5 bases, leaving 28 bases between the germline ends. The CDR3 is 17 amino acids. The CDR3 protein is CASSKRMGPPERYGYTF. CDR3 nucleotide sequence: TGTGCCAGTTCCAAACGGATGGGGCCGCCGGAGAGGTATGGCTACACCTTC.

This clone was seen only a few times. The rearrangement uses TRBV27 and TRBJ2-2; D not certain. The CDR3 runs to 12 residues. Germline V gives CDR1 MNHEY, CDR2 SMNVEV (reference sequence). V was shortened by 3 bases and J by 6 bases, with 5 bases between the two germline ends. CDR3 sequence (DNA): TGTGCCAGCAGTTTCGTGGCCGGGGAGCTGTTTTTT. Translated, it gives CASSFVAGELFF.

The chain uses TRBV5-1 and TRBJ2-3; possibly TRBD1 for D (5 bases). With 4 bases removed from V and 2 bases from J, the gap between germline ends came to 20 bases. CDR3 length: 17 amino acids. Germline CDR1 is SGHRS and CDR2 is YFSETQ. CDR3 DNA: TGCGCCAGCAGCCCGATAGACCCCAGGGATCCCACAGATACGCAGTATTTT. Protein: CASSPIDPRDPTDTQYF.

V usage is TRBV5-4 and J usage is TRBJ1-1; possibly TRBD1 for D (6 bases). This CDR3 spans 12 amino acids. Trimming took off 5 bases at V and 10 bases at J, with 15 bases between the two ends. The V gene's germline CDR1 is SGHNT and CDR2 YYREEE (reference sequence). The CDR3, as DNA: TGTGCCAGCAGACCGGGGTGGGGGCCAGCTTTCTTT. This sequence encodes CASRPGWGPAFF.

Only one count was recorded for this clone. The V and J genes are TRBV27 and TRBJ2-5, with D perhaps matching TRBD1 (6 bases). V lost 5 bases, J lost 2 bases, and 15 bases lay in between. This CDR3 is built from 15 residues. CDR1 and CDR2 (germline): MNHEY, SMNVEV (reference sequence). The CDR3 is CASSQLKRGQETQYF. For the CDR3, the DNA is TGTGCCAGCAGTCAACTTAAGAGGGGGCAAGAGACCCAGTACTTC.

The chain combines TRBV27 with TRBJ2-1; 7 bases match TRBD1. The CDR3 consists of 16 residues. Germline values: CDR1 MNHEY, CDR2 SMNVEV (reference sequence). The junction had 14 bases not matched to a gene; V was cut back by 8 bases and J by 4 bases. DNA for the CDR3: TGTGCCAGCCGATTACAGGGGCGGGCTACATACAATGAGCAGTTCTTC. Translating gives CASRLQGRATYNEQFF.

This clone appeared a single time. CDR3 loop: CASSLLAGENEQYF. In nucleotides, the CDR3 is TGTGCCAGCAGCTTACTAGCGGGAGAGAATGAGCAGTACTTC. The V call is TRBV5-4, the J call TRBJ2-7; 11 bases are shared with TRBD2. The junction had 5 bases not matched to a gene; V was cut back by 2 bases and J by 7 bases. Per the germline V gene, CDR1 is SGHNT and CDR2 is YYREEE (reference sequence). This CDR3 has 14 amino acids. Together with reference TRBV5-4 and TRBJ2-7, the CDR3 gives the full variable domain: ETGVTQSPTHLIKTRGQQVTLRCSSQSGHNTVSWYQQALGQGPQFIFQYYREEENGRGNFPPRFSGLQFPNYSSELNVNALELDDSALYLCASSLLAGENEQYFGPGTRLTVT.

The chain recombines TRBV13 with TRBJ2-1; D is uncertain. The germline gives CDR1 PRHDT, CDR2 FYEKMQ (reference sequence). CDR3 length equals 13 residues. V lost 6 bases, J lost 0 bases, and 6 bases lay in between. CDR3 nucleotide sequence: TGTGCCAGCAGTCAGAGCTCCTACAATGAGCAGTTCTTC. This encodes CASSQSSYNEQFF. Supplemented by reference TRBV13 and TRBJ2-1, the full variable domain reads AAGVIQSPRHLIKEKRETATLKCYPIPRHDTVYWYQQGPGQDPQFLISFYEKMQSDKGSIPDRFSAQQFSDYHSELNMSSLELGDSALYFCASSQSSYNEQFFGPGTRLTVL.

The rearrangement links TRBV7-9 to TRBJ1-2; the D gene is possibly TRBD1 (6 bases). The V gene lost 6 bases and the J gene lost 4 bases, with 18 bases spanning the gap. Germline loops: CDR1 SEHNR, CDR2 FQNEAQ (reference sequence). The CDR3 is 15 residues long. CDR3: CASSKRGDPLYGYTF. The CDR3 DNA sequence: TGTGCCAGCAGTAAGAGGGGGGATCCTCTCTATGGCTACACCTTC. The whole variable domain, remainder taken from reference TRBV7-9 and TRBJ1-2, is DTGVSQNPRHKITKRGQNVTFRCDPISEHNRLYWYRQTLGQGPEFLTYFQNEAQLEKSRLLSDRFSAERPKGSFSTLEIQRTEQGDSAMYLCASSKRGDPLYGYTFGSGTRLTVV.

The genes are TRBV29-1 and TRBJ2-5; 12 bases map to TRBD2. This CDR3 has 15 residues. Germline lookup yields CDR1 SQVTM and CDR2 ANQGSEA. After removal of 4 bases from V and 5 bases from J, the junction contained 8 bases not matched to a gene. CDR3: CSVALTSGSYETQYF. The CDR3 DNA sequence: TGCAGCGTTGCCCTGACTAGCGGGAGTTATGAGACCCAGTACTTC.

The J gene is TRBJ2-7, the V gene TRBV30; 7 positions match TRBD2. CDR3 length: 13 residues. Germline assignment: CDR1 GTSNPN and CDR2 SVGIG (reference sequence). Trimming cost V 4 bases and J 3 bases; bases outside gene matches: 6. CDR3 protein: CAWTSGTYYEQYF. CDR3 in DNA: TGTGCCTGGACTAGCGGCACCTACTACGAGCAGTACTTC.

The V call is TRBV14, the J call TRBJ2-1; TRBD2 aligns across 10 bases. V shed 6 bases and J 8 bases; nucleotides not matched to a gene: 7. Germline CDR1 and CDR2: SGHDN and FVKESK. CDR3 length equals 14 residues. The DNA of the CDR3 is TGTGCCAGCAGATTAGCGGGAGGAACCTATGAGCAGTTCTTC. Translated: CASRLAGGTYEQFF.

The genes are TRBV7-8 and TRBJ2-1, with D perhaps matching TRBD2 (6 bases). The V gene's germline CDR1 is SGHVS and CDR2 FQNEAQ. The CDR3 has 14 amino acids. Trimming removed 0 bases from V and 8 bases from J, with 11 bases in between. The CDR3 reads CASSLATGVHEQFF. The CDR3 DNA sequence: TGTGCCAGCAGCTTAGCGACGGGAGTCCATGAGCAGTTCTTC.

The chain is built from TRBV4-1 and TRBJ2-4, with no clear D. Deletions cut 3 bases from V and 8 bases from J, with 20 bases between. The CDR3 covers 16 residues. The germline V gene has CDR1 MGHRA and CDR2 YSYEKL. The CDR3, as DNA: TGCGCCAGCAGCCAGGTTGCGGAGAATAGGGCGGACATTCAGTACTTC. Protein sequence: CASSQVAENRADIQYF.

The rearrangement joins TRBV11-2 to TRBJ2-7; 7 bases match TRBD1. Unmatched junction bases numbered 8, after V lost 6 bases and J lost 3 bases. CDR1 SGHAT and CDR2 FQNNGV come from the germline V gene. The CDR3 contains 14 residues. This CDR3 is CASRARQGLYEQYF. The DNA for the CDR3 is TGTGCCAGCAGGGCGAGACAGGGCCTCTACGAGCAGTACTTC.

This chain uses TRBV9 with TRBJ2-5; D remains ambiguous. Trimming cost V 3 bases and J 1 base, with 10 bases left between them. The CDR3 is 14 amino acids. The germline V gene has CDR1 SGDLS and CDR2 YYNGEE. CDR3 sequence: CASSAAGPQETQYF. CDR3 nucleotides: TGTGCCAGCAGCGCAGCAGGACCCCAAGAGACCCAGTACTTC.

Comments on this clone: Other nucleotide sequences from this sample produce the same CDR3. CDR3 region: CASSSRTSGTDTQYF. In DNA form, the CDR3 reads TGTGCCAGCAGTTCGCGCACTAGCGGCACAGATACGCAGTATTTT. J is TRBJ2-3 and V is TRBV27, with 7 nucleotides matching TRBD2. The CDR3 covers 15 residues. The V segment lost 4 bases and the J segment 1 base; nucleotides outside the gene matches: 5. Per the germline V gene, CDR1 is MNHEY and CDR2 is SMNVEV (reference sequence).

CDR3 region: CASSPLGNEAFF. CDR3 nucleotides: TGTGCCAGCAGCCCCCTCGGAAATGAAGCTTTCTTT. The gene calls are TRBV9 and TRBJ1-1; D gene unclear. V was shortened by 4 bases and J by 7 bases, with 11 bases between the two germline ends. Germline V gene data show CDR1 as SGDLS and CDR2 as YYNGEE. This CDR3 is built from 12 residues.